The 14 T cell receptor beta chains below come from one sample, sequenced in a study of siplizumab effects on memory and regulatory T cells. TCRdb keeps only in-frame clones here, not all; method: immunoSEQ multiplex PCR. The sample shows some 99,000 clones, about 90% of them seen only once. Material for sequencing was Tregs sorted from blood. Receptor source: a human donor in good health.

The chain couples TRBV5-1 to TRBJ1-1, with D possibly matching TRBD1 (5 bases). The germline V and J ends were trimmed by 0 bases and 6 bases, with 15 bases remaining between them. This CDR3 contains 15 residues. CDR1 and CDR2 from the germline V gene are SGHRS and YFSETQ. The CDR3 DNA sequence: TGCGCCAGCAGCTTGGTTGCCAGGGTCTTATCTGAAGCTTTCTTT. The encoded protein is CASSLVARVLSEAFF.

The chain links TRBV12-1 to TRBJ2-5; TRBD2 is taken as the D call from the table, unchecked against the DNA. TRBV12-1 constitutes a pseudogene. The CDR3 consists of 15 residues. The DNA for the CDR3 is TGTGCCAGCAGCCCAGTTAGCGGGAGGAAAGAGACCCAGTACTTC. It translates to CASSPVSGRKETQYF.

The chain employs TRBV29-1 and TRBJ1-5; 7 nucleotides align to TRBD1. V was clipped by 5 bases and J by 3 bases; unmatched bases: 4. Germline-derived CDR1 and CDR2 are SQVTM and ANQGSEA. The CDR3 has 13 residues. DNA for the CDR3: TGCAGCGTTTGCGACAGGGTCAATCAGCCCCAGCATTTT. This gives the protein CSVCDRVNQPQHF.

This chain joins TRBV10-3 and TRBJ2-1; 9 positions match TRBD2. With V trimmed by 3 bases and J by 4 bases, 1 base remained unmatched. The length of the CDR3 is 14 residues. From germline, CDR1 is ENHRY and CDR2 SYGVKD. Here the CDR3 DNA reads TGTGCCATCAGTGAAACTAGCGGGTACAATGAGCAGTTCTTC. Translated, it gives CAISETSGYNEQFF.

V is TRBV7-2 and J is TRBJ2-1; D call uncertain. With 6 bases removed from V and 4 bases from J, the gap between germline ends came to 4 bases. The germline V gene encodes CDR1 SGHTA and CDR2 FQGNSA. This CDR3 region has 11 residues. The CDR3 spells CASREYNEQFF. CDR3 DNA sequence: TGTGCCAGCAGGGAGTACAATGAGCAGTTCTTC. The entire variable domain, with the rest obtained from reference TRBV7-2 and TRBJ2-1, is as follows: GAGVSQSPSNKVTEKGKDVELRCDPISGHTALYWYRQSLGQGLEFLIYFQGNSAPDKSGLPSDRFSAERTGGSVSTLTIQRTQQEDSAVYLCASREYNEQFFGPGTRLTVL.

This rearrangement joins TRBV19 to TRBJ1-3; tentative D call: TRBD1 (5 bases). Trimming pared 6 bases from V and 2 bases from J, leaving 14 bases between. The CDR3 is made up of 15 amino acids. Germline V gene sequence: CDR1 LNHDA, CDR2 SQIVND (reference sequence). This CDR3 reads CASRGFHRTGNTIYF. In DNA form, the CDR3 reads TGTGCCAGTAGGGGGTTTCACAGGACTGGAAACACCATATATTTT.

The chain employs TRBV10-3 and TRBJ1-2; D perhaps matches TRBD1 (5 bases). CDR3 length: 15 amino acids. Per germline, CDR1 ENHRY and CDR2 SYGVKD. Trimming shortened V by 2 bases and J by 5 bases, and 15 bases separated the two germline ends. The CDR3 sequence: CAISETQGVWYGYTF. CDR3 in DNA: TGTGCCATCAGTGAGACTCAGGGTGTTTGGTATGGCTACACCTTC.

This chain connects TRBV7-8 to TRBJ2-3; 10 positions match TRBD2. Germline V lookup: CDR1 SGHVS, CDR2 FQNEAQ. V lost 2 bases, J lost 3 bases, and 5 bases stayed unmatched. This CDR3 is 16 amino acids long. The CDR3 is CASSLPLAGITDTQYF. CDR3 DNA: TGTGCCAGCAGCTTACCACTAGCGGGAATAACAGATACGCAGTATTTT.

The V call is TRBV27, the J call TRBJ1-2; 7 positions agree with TRBD1. CDR1 is MNHEY and CDR2 is SMNVEV in the germline V gene (reference sequence). After removal of 6 bases from V and 4 bases from J, the junction contained 8 bases not matched to a gene. The CDR3 loop spans 14 amino acids. As DNA, the CDR3 is TGTGCCAGCAGCTCCCTGACAGGGTTCTATGGCTACACCTTC. It is translated as CASSSLTGFYGYTF.

This clone was recorded once. The CDR3, as DNA: TGTGCCAGCAGCCTGGGTTTAGCGGATGCCTACGAGCAGTACTTC. As protein: CASSLGLADAYEQYF. The V and J genes are TRBV2 and TRBJ2-7; D might be TRBD2 (6 bases). CDR1 and CDR2 (germline): SNHLY, FYNNEI. V gave up 6 bases and J gave up 2 bases, with 17 bases separating them. The CDR3 sequence is 15 residues long.

The chain has TRBV11-1 and TRBJ2-3; D call uncertain. The CDR3 loop spans 14 amino acids. Trimming shortened V by 1 base and J by 5 bases, and 10 bases separated the two germline ends. The germline V gene encodes CDR1 SGHAT and CDR2 FQDESV (reference sequence). The CDR3 coding sequence is TGTGCCAGCAGCTTAGTGGGAAGGCAAGATACGCAGTATTTT. Its protein product is CASSLVGRQDTQYF. Full variable domain (rest looked up from reference TRBV11-1 and TRBJ2-3): EAEVAQSPRYKITEKSQAVAFWCDPISGHATLYWYRQILGQGPELLVQFQDESVVDDSQLPKDRFSAERLKGVDSTLKIQPAELGDSAMYLCASSLVGRQDTQYFGPGTRLTVL.

The chain carries TRBV6-5 and TRBJ1-2; D call uncertain. The ends were cut back, 0 bases at V and 2 bases at J, with 10 bases in the middle. Germline assignment: CDR1 MNHEY and CDR2 SVGAGI. This CDR3 has 15 residues. The CDR3 nucleotides read TGTGCCAGCAGTTACTCAGGCCGCGGGAACTATGGCTACACCTTC. Protein: CASSYSGRGNYGYTF.

The chain links TRBV6-6 to TRBJ1-6; D call uncertain. V was shortened by 7 bases and J by 0 bases, with 7 bases between the two germline ends. The germline gives CDR1 MNHNY, CDR2 SVGAGI (reference sequence). The CDR3 has 14 amino acids. CDR3 region: CASTGGSYNSPLHF. CDR3 nucleotide sequence: TGTGCCAGCACAGGAGGCTCCTATAATTCACCCCTCCACTTT.

CDR3 DNA: TGTGCCAGCAGCCAGTTCCGGGGTACGCAGTATTTT. This codes for CASSQFRGTQYF. This chain connects TRBV5-6 to TRBJ2-3; TRBD2 might be the D (5 bases). V gave up 4 bases and J gave up 8 bases, with 11 bases separating them. The CDR3 runs 12 residues. Looked up from germline, CDR1 is SGHDT and CDR2 is YYEEEE.